This record looks at one TCR beta chain sequence and its context. This entry is derived from a study of T cells after yellow fever vaccination. On the study more broadly: SMART-Seq v4 Ultra Low Input prepared libraries from low-cell fractions.

TCR cDNA, made by 5'RACE template switching, carried an added universal primer site and UMIs. TCRdb passed the 5' RACE reads through MiXCR, listing each CDR3 protein once. The sample consists of approximately 450,000 distinct CDR3 sequences, 18% of them appearing once. Sample: PBMCs, taken before the yellow fever booster vaccination. This TCR was recovered from a man aged 18 to 29 who received the YFV17D yellow fever vaccine.

The CDR3 protein is CASSLSVSGNTEAFF. CDR3 in DNA: TGTGCCAGCAGCTTGAGCGTCAGCGGGAACACTGAAGCTTTCTTT. The chain combines TRBV5-5 with TRBJ1-1; no clear D. Trimming shortened V by 1 base and J by 1 base, and 11 bases separated the two germline ends. Germline V gene sequence: CDR1 SGHKS, CDR2 YYEKEE (reference sequence). This CDR3 is built from 15 residues.